This T cell receptor (beta chain) is from a study of shared clonotypes between healthy human individuals (dated by TCRdb to 2018 to 2020). With respect to the entire study: A few men and a couple of women, aged 18 to 49 years, made up the cohort. To increase sequencing depth and limit assay-specific biases, different laboratories used diverse techniques to prepare libraries and sequence TCR repertoires. To estimate repertoire size and how much clonotype sharing occurs between individuals, the study deeply sequenced the blood TCR repertoires of about five healthy adults. Between about 0.8 and 9 billion PBMCs per donor were obtained by leukapheresis. The paper as a whole reports these results and caveats: Sampling was restricted to blood, and TCR repertoires in tissues likely differ from the TCR repertoires found in blood. The small number of donors limited the genetic and exposure-history diversity represented. Pairwise subsampling indicated that sequencing depth was expected to affect the degree of clonotype sharing among donors.

Using the deep immunoSEQ assay, multiplex PCR amplified TCR CDR3 regions from genomic DNA. Genomic DNA extracted from each cell subset was distributed evenly over all wells of several immunoSEQ 96-well plates, and each plate served as one replicate. For unsorted PBMC, about 300 ng of genomic DNA, equivalent to around 30,000 T cell genomes, went into each replicate PCR. Ten immunoSEQ deep assay plates were used to sequence unsorted PBMC genomic DNA. Purified libraries were measured with a Qubit 3.0 fluorometer, size-checked on a Bioanalyzer 2100, and measured again with the KAPA Library Quantification kit. Every immunoSEQ 96-well plate was sequenced on a separate single-read 150-cycle Illumina NextSeq 550 flow cell. In the authors' own workflow: The immunoSEQ output contained only junctional sequences without quality scores, so filtering could not match that applied to full-length reads. Sequences were annotated with PyIR, a Python wrapper for IgBLAST v1.9, and V/J genes and CDR3 were assigned using IMGT germline references. Reads with weak V/J assignments (E-value above 1e-6), missing CDR3, stop codons, out-of-frame junctions, or ambiguous translated residues were removed. V3J clonotypes were defined as sequences sharing the same inferred V gene, J gene, and CDR3 amino acid sequence. Percentage overlap between repertoires was calculated by dividing the number of shared unique clonotypes by the size of the smaller repertoire. Richness of each repertoire was evaluated using RTK rarefaction, the Chao1 estimator, and Recon v2.1 estimates of unobserved clonotypes. TCRdb obtained this table from immuneACCESS and retained in-frame rearrangements with V and J assigned. These tables miss some clones; where compared with another copy, unresolved V genes account for less than half of the shortfall, and the remainder is unexplained. V and J calls plus clone size are reproduced from that table; the DNA served to infer D and trimming. This sample lists about 600,000 clones; around 77% were detected once. 12% of the sample rests with the top ten.

As to this clone: The specificity of this receptor is unknown. No much larger clone exists at a distance of one base, and base qualities are not known. The identical CDR3 is also encoded by other nucleotide sequences in the sample.

Donors were healthy HIV-negative adults with no recently reported acute infections or vaccinations. All donors were Caucasian adults living in Nashville, Tennessee, USA. For unsorted samples, approximately 89 million PBMCs were counted, and genomic DNA was extracted using the QIAamp DNA Blood Mini kit. Blood was obtained by leukapheresis, after which PBMCs were separated by Ficoll-Histopaque density gradient centrifugation and cryopreserved in liquid nitrogen vapor phase. The receptor was derived from a woman between 40 and 55 years old in good health. Some clones in this sample may be carry-over from other donors' samples. Sequencing was performed on PBMCs.

The CDR3 amino acid sequence is: CASSSQGYEQYF. The DNA sequence is as follows: TGCGCCAGCAGTAGTCAGGGTTACGAGCAGTACTTC. The chain joins TRBV5-1 to TRBJ2-7, and the D gene may be TRBD1, 5 bases matching. Taken from cysteine to phenylalanine, the CDR3 has 12 residues. CDR3 DNA only is kept here, 36 bases in frame from base 1. The germline ends are 10 bases apart after V is trimmed by 5 bases and J by 4 bases. The CDR1 and CDR2 encoded by the germline V gene are SGHRS and YFSETQ.